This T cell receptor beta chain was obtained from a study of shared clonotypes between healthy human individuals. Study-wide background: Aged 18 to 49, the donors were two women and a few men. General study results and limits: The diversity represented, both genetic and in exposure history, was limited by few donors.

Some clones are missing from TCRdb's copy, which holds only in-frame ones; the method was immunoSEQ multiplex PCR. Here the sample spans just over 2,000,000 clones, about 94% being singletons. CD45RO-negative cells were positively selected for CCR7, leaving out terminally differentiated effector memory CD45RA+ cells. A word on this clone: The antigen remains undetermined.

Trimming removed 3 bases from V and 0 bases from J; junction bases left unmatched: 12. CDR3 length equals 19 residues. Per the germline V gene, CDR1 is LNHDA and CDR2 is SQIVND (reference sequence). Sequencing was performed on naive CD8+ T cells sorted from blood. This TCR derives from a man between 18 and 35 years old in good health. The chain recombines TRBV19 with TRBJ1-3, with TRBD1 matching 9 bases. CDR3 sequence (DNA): TGTGCCAGTAGTATCGGGGACAGGGAGTTTCACCTCTCTGGAAACACCATATATTTT. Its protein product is CASSIGDREFHLSGNTIYF.